This T cell receptor beta chain is drawn from a study of post-analysis software for immune sequencing data. Looking at the study overall: Recorded disease courses covered relapsing-remitting, secondary progressive and progressive-relapsing multiple sclerosis. Some patients had no subtype annotation. Findings of the study overall: The five TRBV segments detected at higher frequency in patients than in controls included TRBV5-6, TRBV5-1 and TRBV20-1. Controls showed significantly higher normalized Chao1 diversity than did multiple sclerosis patients. Samples sharing a preparation batch grouped tightly together when assessed by F measure.

In its sample, this clonotype was seen once. The antigen remains undetermined. The germline V gene has CDR1 SGHRS and CDR2 YFSETQ. V shed 2 bases and J shed 3 bases, with 11 bases lying between them. This CDR3 contains 14 residues. The TCR beta cDNA libraries contained unique molecular identifiers. Using its own MiXCR run on the PCR reads, TCRdb lists one record per CDR3 protein. The sample carries about 160,000 distinct CDR3 sequences, under 40% recorded once. The origin of this receptor is a girl aged 5-17 years with multiple sclerosis. J is TRBJ1-1 and V is TRBV5-1, with D perhaps matching TRBD1 (5 bases). The sequencing here drew on blood, taken after autologous hematopoietic stem cell transplantation. CDR3 nucleotide sequence: TGCGCCAGCAGCTTTTTGGGGGTCGACACTGAAGCTTTCTTT. It is translated as CASSFLGVDTEAFF.